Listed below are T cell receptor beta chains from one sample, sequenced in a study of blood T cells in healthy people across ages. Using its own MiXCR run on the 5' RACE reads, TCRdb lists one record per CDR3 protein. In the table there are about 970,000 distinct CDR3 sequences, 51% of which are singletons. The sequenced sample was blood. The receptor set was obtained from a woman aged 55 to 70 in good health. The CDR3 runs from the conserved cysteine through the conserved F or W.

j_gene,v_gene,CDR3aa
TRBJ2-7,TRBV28,CASTALGVYEQYF
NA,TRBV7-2,CAGSLTSGLGQTQYF
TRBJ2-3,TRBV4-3,CASSPGSVAGDTQYF
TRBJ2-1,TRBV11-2,CASSGRIYNEQFF
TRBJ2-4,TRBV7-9,CAGSLPRNIQYF
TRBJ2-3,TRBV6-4,CASSDSSSEGADTQYF
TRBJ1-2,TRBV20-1,CSASVPMGVYGYTF
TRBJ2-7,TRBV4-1,CASSQGQWSYEQYF
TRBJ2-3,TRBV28,CASSSITDTQYF
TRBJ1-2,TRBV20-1,CSARGAGRGYGYTF
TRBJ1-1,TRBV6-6,CASSYSPELNTEAFF
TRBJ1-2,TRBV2,CASSANTGGYTF
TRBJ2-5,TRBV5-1,CATQKGQAQETQYF
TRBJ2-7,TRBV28,CASSYSAGGYEQYF
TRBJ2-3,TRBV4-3,CASSQISGSTDTQYF
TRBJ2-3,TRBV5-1,CASSLTSTSGRLDTQYF
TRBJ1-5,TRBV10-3,CAISEGGSDQPQHF
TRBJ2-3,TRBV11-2,CASSLDGQGYTDTQYF
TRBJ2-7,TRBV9,CASSVESSAKSYEQYF
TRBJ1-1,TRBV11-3,CASSPTGQVNTEAFF
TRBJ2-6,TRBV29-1,CSVEEGSGANVLTF
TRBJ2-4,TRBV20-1,CSVKQGAMNIQYF
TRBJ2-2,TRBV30,CAWSVGQANTGELFF
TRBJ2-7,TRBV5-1,CASSFGGLASYEQYF
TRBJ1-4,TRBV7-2,CASSLGTGGWKLFF
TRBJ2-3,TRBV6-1,CASRRVRGGLESTDTQYF
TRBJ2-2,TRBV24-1,CATIRTSGTTGELFF
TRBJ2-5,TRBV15,CATSSGREETQYF
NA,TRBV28,CASSLSSGREETQYF
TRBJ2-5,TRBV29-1,CSVGGTIETQYF
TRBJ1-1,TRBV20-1,CSATGTEAFF
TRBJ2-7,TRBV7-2,CASSLTGDYEQYF
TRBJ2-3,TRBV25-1,CAGPRDGPTDTQYF
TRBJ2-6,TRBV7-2,CASSLSAGTAYFSGANVLTF
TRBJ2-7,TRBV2,CASSEDLGDEQYF
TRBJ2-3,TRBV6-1,CASSTRFEREGKDTQYF
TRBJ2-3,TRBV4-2,CASSQEYTDTQYF
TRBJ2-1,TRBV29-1,CSAEGVRSNEQFF
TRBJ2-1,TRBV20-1,CSAIPGREQFF
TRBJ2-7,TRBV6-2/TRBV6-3,CASSYISGGSSYEQYF
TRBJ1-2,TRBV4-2,CASSQIYSGYTF
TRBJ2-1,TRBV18,CASSPPDRVWDHNEQFF
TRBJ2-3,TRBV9,CASSGTSGIGDTQYF
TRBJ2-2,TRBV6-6,CASSYASSLHTGELFF
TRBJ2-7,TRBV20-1,CSAWTGAPREQYF
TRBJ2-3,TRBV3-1,CASSPLSSSTDTQYF
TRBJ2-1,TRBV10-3,CAISQGENEQFF
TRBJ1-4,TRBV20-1,CSARQGSGVATNEKLFF
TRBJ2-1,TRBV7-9,CASSSYGQVIVDEQFF
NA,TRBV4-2,CASSQAQGRETQYF
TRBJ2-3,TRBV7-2,CASSLEGKATDTQYF
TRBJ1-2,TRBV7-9,CASSLGQEFYGYTF
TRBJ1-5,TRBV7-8,CASSPTTGVGQPQHF
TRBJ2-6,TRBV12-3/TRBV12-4,CASRPDRVAGANVLTF
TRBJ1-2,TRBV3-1,CASSQGDSSRGYTF
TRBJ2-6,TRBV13,CASSYQTGVGANVLTF
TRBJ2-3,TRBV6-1,CASSRTSGSNSGDTQYF
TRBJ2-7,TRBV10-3,CAISGGQGAYEQYF
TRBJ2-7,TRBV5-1,CASSPDRYYEQYF
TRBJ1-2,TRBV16,CASSRETGVDSNYGYTF